These T cell receptor beta chains were read from a single sample in a study of T-cell reconstitution after alpha-beta-depleted transplantation in children. Each CDR3 protein is one row after TCRdb ran MiXCR on the PCR reads. In the table there are fewer than 700,000 distinct CDR3 sequences, roughly 13% of which are singletons. The sequencing used PBMCs, mostly from graft donor cells, collected 360 days after TCRalphabeta/CD19-depleted stem cell transplant. The receptors shown here come from a male patient younger than 18 who had a stem cell transplant for acute myeloid leukemia, so the T cells may come from the graft donor. The CDR3 runs from the conserved cysteine through the conserved F or W. D genes are given only for firm matches. Some rows mark clone size as missing; the rest say once, few, many or name a class of expanded clone.

d_gene,v_gene,abundance,j_gene,CDR3nt,CDR3aa
TRBD2,TRBV12-3/TRBV12-4,-,TRBJ2-7,TGTGCCAGCCTTTTTTCTAGCGGGAGTTTCTACGAGCAGTACTTC,CASLFSSGSFYEQYF
-,TRBV5-1,few,TRBJ2-5,TGCGCCAGCAGCTTGGCGGACAGACAAGAGACCCAGTACTTC,CASSLADRQETQYF
-,TRBV5-1,-,TRBJ2-3,TGCGCCAGCAGCTTGGGTAGAGCGCCAGGGGGGACAGATACGCAGTATTTT,CASSLGRAPGGTDTQYF
TRBD1,TRBV5-1,few,TRBJ2-7,TGCGCCAGCAGCTTACAGGGGAGCACCTACGAGCAGTACTTC,CASSLQGSTYEQYF
TRBD2,TRBV7-3,-,TRBJ2-3,TGTGCCAGCAGCTTTAGCGGGAGAGGGTTAGATACGCAGTATTTT,CASSFSGRGLDTQYF
-,TRBV30,-,TRBJ2-5,TGTGCCTCGAAAAGAGGGAGGCAAGAGACCCAGTACTTC,CASKRGRQETQYF
TRBD1,TRBV29-1,-,TRBJ2-6,TGCAGCGTCTCCGGACAGGGAAAGGCCAACGTCCTGACTTTC,CSVSGQGKANVLTF
TRBD2,TRBV20-1,-,TRBJ2-7,TGCAGTGCTTTGACTAGCGGGGGATCCTACGAGCAGTACTTC,CSALTSGGSYEQYF
-,TRBV11-1,-,TRBJ2-5,TGTGCCAGCAGCTTGCCTCCGACAGGTGAACAAGAGACCCAGTACTTC,CASSLPPTGEQETQYF
-,TRBV9,few,TRBJ1-2,TGTGCCAGCAAAGACAGGATCGGCTATGGCTACACCTTC,CASKDRIGYGYTF
-,TRBV3-1,few,TRBJ1-3,TGTGCCAGCAGCCAAGATTTTGGGAACGCTGGAAACACCATATATTTT,CASSQDFGNAGNTIYF
TRBD1,TRBV5-1,few,TRBJ2-1,TGCGCCAGCAGCGCGCTGACGGGACAGGGGAACAATGAGCAGTTCTTC,CASSALTGQGNNEQFF
TRBD2,TRBV28,few,TRBJ2-7,TGTGCCAGCAGTTTAACCGGGAGGTTAGCATACGAGCAGTACTTC,CASSLTGRLAYEQYF
-,TRBV7-3,-,TRBJ2-7,TGTGCCAGCAGCTCACTCCCGTTTTCCTACGAGCAGTACTTC,CASSSLPFSYEQYF
TRBD2,TRBV3-1,-,TRBJ2-1,TGTGCCAGCAGCCAAGGGGCTAGCGGGCCCCCGAGCGATGAGCAGTTCTTC,CASSQGASGPPSDEQFF
TRBD1,TRBV28,-,TRBJ1-2,TGTGCCAGCAGTGGGGGACAGTGGCATGGCTACACCTTC,CASSGGQWHGYTF
-,TRBV7-2,-,TRBJ1-2,TGTGCCAGCAGCTTAGGTGCAGGGGCCTATGGCTACACCTTC,CASSLGAGAYGYTF
TRBD2,TRBV19,once,TRBJ2-2,TGTGCCAGTAGTATGGCCGGACTAGCGTTGGGAGCCGGGGAGCTGTTTTTT,CASSMAGLALGAGELFF
TRBD1,TRBV5-1,-,TRBJ2-7,TGCGCCAGCAGCTTTCAACCGGGACAGGGGTCCTACGAGCAGTACTTC,CASSFQPGQGSYEQYF
TRBD2,TRBV7-2,few,TRBJ2-1,TGTGCCAGCACCACGAGTTCTGGACTAGCGAGTAATGAGCAGTTCTTC,CASTTSSGLASNEQFF
TRBD2,TRBV11-2,-,TRBJ2-7,TGTGCCAGCAGCTTAGTGGCAGCGGGGCTGTACGAGCAGTACTTC,CASSLVAAGLYEQYF
TRBD2,TRBV28,few,TRBJ2-1,TGTGCCAGCAGTCCGACTAGCCCGAGCTCCTACAATGAGCAGTTCTTC,CASSPTSPSSYNEQFF
-,TRBV5-6,-,TRBJ1-1,TGTGCCAGCAGCTCCCTTCGCGGGGGGGTGAACACTGAAGCTTTCTTT,CASSSLRGGVNTEAFF
-,TRBV6-2/TRBV6-3,-,TRBJ2-7,TGTGCCAGCAGTTACTCCCAATTGGGAGTCACCTACTACGAGCAGTACTTC,CASSYSQLGVTYYEQYF
-,TRBV20-1,-,TRBJ2-3,TGCAGTGCTAGCTTACTAGCTTTCGGTAGCACAGATACGCAGTATTTT,CSASLLAFGSTDTQYF
TRBD2,TRBV6-1,-,TRBJ2-7,TGTGCCAGCAGTCTTCTAGCGGGAGGGCCGGCCTACGAGCAGTACTTC,CASSLLAGGPAYEQYF
-,TRBV2,-,TRBJ2-1,TGTGCCAGCAGTGACGGGGCCAGGGGGGGAACCGTCCTGGTTTTCTTC,CASSDGARGGTVLVFF
-,TRBV23-1,-,TRBJ2-7,TGCGCCAGCAGTCAACCTGGGGGGACGGGACCCGACGAGCAGTACTTC,CASSQPGGTGPDEQYF
TRBD1,TRBV12-5,-,TRBJ2-7,TGTGCTAGTGGTTTCGGATATCAGGGACAGGGCAACGAGCAGTACTTC,CASGFGYQGQGNEQYF
-,TRBV4-3,few,TRBJ2-1,TGCGCCAGCAGCCAAGGAGGTCTAGATACGAATGAGCAGTTCTTC,CASSQGGLDTNEQFF
-,TRBV7-2,-,TRBJ2-3,TGTGCCAGCAGTAATGGACTTCGCACAGATACGCAGTATTTT,CASSNGLRTDTQYF
-,TRBV24-1,-,TRBJ2-2,TGTGCCACCAGTGATTTTCGGAACACCGGGGAGCTGTTTTTT,CATSDFRNTGELFF
-,TRBV6-1,few,TRBJ2-1,TGTGCCAGCAGCGCAACGGGACTTAGCTCCTACAATGAGCAGTTCTTC,CASSATGLSSYNEQFF
-,TRBV2,-,TRBJ2-5,TGTGCCAGCTTAGAACTAGGAGTAGAGACCCAGTACTTC,CASLELGVETQYF
TRBD2,TRBV5-1,many,TRBJ2-1,TGCGCCAGCAGCTTTCCTCAGGGCGGGAGGGTCCCCAATGAGCAGTTCTTC,CASSFPQGGRVPNEQFF
-,TRBV20-1,-,TRBJ1-5,TGCAGTGTCCCCGGTTATAGCAATCAGCCCCAGCATTTT,CSVPGYSNQPQHF
-,TRBV28,many,TRBJ2-3,TGTGCCAGCAGTTTCCTGTATTGGGCCACCACAGATACGCAGTATTTT,CASSFLYWATTDTQYF
-,TRBV29-1,many,TRBJ2-1,TGCAGCGTTGCAGGGAACTCCTACAATGAGCAGTTCTTC,CSVAGNSYNEQFF
TRBD1,TRBV12-3/TRBV12-4,many,TRBJ1-2,TGTGCCAGCAGCCCCTGGTACAGGGGGAACTATGGCTACACCTTC,CASSPWYRGNYGYTF
-,TRBV28,-,TRBJ2-1,TGTGCCAGCAGCCTGCGCAGGGGGAGGAACGAGCAGTTCTTC,CASSLRRGRNEQFF
TRBD1,TRBV7-3,-,TRBJ2-1,TGTGCCAGCAGCTCCCGACAGGGCAAAGTGGATGAGCAGTTCTTC,CASSSRQGKVDEQFF
TRBD1,TRBV28,few,TRBJ2-7,TGTGCCAGCATTCCCTCGGGACAGGGAATCCACGAGCAGTACTTC,CASIPSGQGIHEQYF
TRBD1,TRBV4-3,-,TRBJ1-2,TGCGCCAGCAGCCAAGAGGGGACAGGTCTGTTCTATGGCTACACCTTC,CASSQEGTGLFYGYTF
TRBD1,TRBV29-1,many,TRBJ2-3,TGCAGCGTAGACAGGGGCACAGATACGCAGTATTTT,CSVDRGTDTQYF
-,TRBV6-5,few,TRBJ2-3,TGTGCCAGCAGTTACTCCTCGGGACTCGATGCGCTGCGGTATTTT,CASSYSSGLDALRYF
-,TRBV7-2,-,TRBJ2-7,TGTGCCAGCAGCGCCCTTGGCGGGATCTTCTCCTACGAGCAGTACTTC,CASSALGGIFSYEQYF
-,TRBV28,few,TRBJ2-7,TGTGCCAGCAGTTCTGGGGTGCAGTACTTC,CASSSGVQYF